Each of the 24 T cell receptor beta chains below was sequenced from the same sample in a study of blood T cell repertoires in COVID-19. The repertoire was sequenced with immunoSEQ multiplex PCR; TCRdb's copy has only in-frame clones and lacks some. The data show more than 200,000 clones, around 90% seen once. Sequenced: PBMCs or T cells enriched from blood (not recorded which). The receptors were gathered from a woman aged 25 to 39 who had been exposed to COVID-19.

This clone occurred a few times. The V and J genes are TRBV7-8 and TRBJ1-6; D perhaps matches TRBD1 (6 bases). The V end lost 2 bases, the J end lost 4 bases, and 18 bases lay between the germline ends. The CDR3 is made up of 18 amino acids. Germline CDR1 reads SGHVS; CDR2 reads FQNEAQ. The CDR3 reads CASSLNTAPTGYNSPLHF. Written as DNA, the CDR3 is TGTGCCAGCAGCTTAAATACGGCTCCCACAGGGTATAATTCACCCCTCCACTTT. The full variable domain, in which reference TRBV7-8 and TRBJ1-6 provide the parts outside the CDR3, is GAGVSQSPRYKVAKRGQDVALRCDPISGHVSLFWYQQALGQGPEFLTYFQNEAQLDKSGLPSDRFFAERPEGSVSTLKIQRTQQEDSAVYLCASSLNTAPTGYNSPLHFGNGTRLTVT.

This sequence joins TRBV5-4 and TRBJ2-5, with 7 bases identical to TRBD1. Germline CDR1 SGHNT, CDR2 YYREEE (reference sequence). V lost 5 bases, J lost 2 bases, and 12 bases stayed unmatched. This CDR3 has 16 amino acids. CDR3 amino acids: CASRQQDRTGQETQYF. The CDR3 DNA reads as TGTGCCAGCAGACAGCAGGACAGGACGGGACAAGAGACCCAGTACTTC.

CDR3 bases: TGTGCCAGCAGTTATGACACTCCCGAGACCCAGTACTTC. The encoded protein is CASSYDTPETQYF. V is TRBV6-5 and J is TRBJ2-5; D is uncertain. Germline CDR1 MNHEY, CDR2 SVGAGI. The CDR3 extends over 13 amino acids. Trimming stripped 3 bases from V and 5 bases from J, with 10 bases between.

This sequence joins TRBV28 and TRBJ2-1; 10 bases map to TRBD2. The germline V gene encodes CDR1 MDHEN and CDR2 SYDVKM. V was pared by 6 bases and J by 4 bases, with 6 bases of the junction left unmatched. This CDR3 region has 15 residues. The CDR3 nucleotides read TGTGCCAGCAGGAGTAGCGGGAGGAGGTACAATGAGCAGTTCTTC. This encodes CASRSSGRRYNEQFF.

The chain couples TRBV11-1 to TRBJ2-1; 9 bases are a match to TRBD2. CDR1 and CDR2 (germline): SGHAT, FQDESV (reference sequence). The CDR3 runs to 15 residues. Trimming at V came to 3 bases and at J to 5 bases, leaving 5 bases not matched to a gene. The CDR3 DNA follows: TGTGCCAGCAGCTTGAGGCTAGCGGGGCACAATGAGCAGTTCTTC. This sequence encodes CASSLRLAGHNEQFF.

The chain uses TRBV2 and TRBJ2-7, with 12 bases identical to TRBD2. The trim removed 1 base at V and 1 base at J, leaving 5 bases unmatched. In germline, CDR1 is SNHLY, CDR2 FYNNEI. The CDR3 has 17 residues. The CDR3 protein is CASSEGTSGALSYEQYF. The CDR3 DNA sequence: TGTGCCAGCAGTGAAGGGACTAGCGGGGCACTATCCTACGAGCAGTACTTC.

The chain combines TRBV28 with TRBJ2-1, with TRBD2 matching 8 bases. The CDR3 has 13 residues. V dropped 7 bases and J dropped 9; count of bases not matched to a gene: 8. Germline values: CDR1 MDHEN, CDR2 SYDVKM. This CDR3 is CASTAGVFGEQFF. The CDR3 DNA is TGTGCCAGCACAGCGGGAGTGTTTGGTGAGCAGTTCTTC.

The chain joins TRBV27 to TRBJ1-6, with D possibly being TRBD1 (5 bases). Germline values: CDR1 MNHEY, CDR2 SMNVEV (reference sequence). This CDR3 has 15 residues. Trimming took 10 bases from V and 5 from J, leaving 18 bases between them. The CDR3 DNA follows: TGTGCCACCAGATCTTCCGGACAAAATAATTCACCCCTCCACTTT. Amino acid sequence: CATRSSGQNNSPLHF.

The J gene is TRBJ2-5, the V gene TRBV12-3 or TRBV12-4; TRBD2 matches at 7 bases. The CDR3 sequence is 12 residues long. V lost 6 bases, J lost 3 bases, and 1 base stayed unmatched. The CDR3 nucleotides are TGTGCCAGCAGAGGACTAGAAGAGACCCAGTACTTC. It codes for CASRGLEETQYF.

The rearrangement links TRBV9 to TRBJ1-3, with 7 bases matching TRBD1. Germline CDR1 and CDR2: SGDLS and YYNGEE. The trim removed 3 bases at V and 0 bases at J, leaving 3 bases unmatched. CDR3 length: 15 amino acids. CDR3 in amino acids: CASSARTGSGNTIYF. The CDR3 region has the DNA TGTGCCAGCAGCGCCAGGACAGGCTCTGGAAACACCATATATTTT. The variable domain in full, with the rest retrieved from reference TRBV9 and TRBJ1-3, is DSGVTQTPKHLITATGQRVTLRCSPRSGDLSVYWYQQSLDQGLQFLIQYYNGEERAKGNILERFSAQQFPDLHSELNLSSLELGDSALYFCASSARTGSGNTIYFGEGSWLTVV.

This clone was seen only once. The rearrangement links TRBV4-1 to TRBJ1-3, with TRBD1 identical over 7 bases. The germline V gene has CDR1 MGHRA and CDR2 YSYEKL. V dropped 3 bases and J dropped 2; count of bases not matched to a gene: 7. The CDR3 is made up of 16 amino acids. The CDR3 is CASSQRQGRAGNTIYF. CDR3 sequence (DNA): TGCGCCAGCAGCCAGCGACAGGGTAGGGCTGGAAACACCATATATTTT.

The gene calls are TRBV4-1 and TRBJ1-3, with 7 bases matching TRBD1. The CDR3 extends over 16 amino acids. The ends lost 4 bases at V and 0 bases at J; junction bases unmatched: 6. CDR1 and CDR2 from the germline V gene are MGHRA and YSYEKL. CDR3: CASSPTGTPSGNTIYF. The CDR3 DNA sequence: TGCGCCAGCAGCCCGACAGGGACCCCCTCTGGAAACACCATATATTTT.

This clone was counted once. The rearrangement uses TRBV27 and TRBJ1-3, with 7 bases matching TRBD1. The V segment lost 0 bases and the J segment 0 bases; nucleotides outside the gene matches: 14. From germline, CDR1 is MNHEY and CDR2 SMNVEV (reference sequence). The CDR3 is 20 residues long. This CDR3 reads CASSLSLPLPWDSSGNTIYF. The CDR3 nucleotides are TGTGCCAGCAGTTTATCCCTGCCTCTTCCGTGGGACAGCTCTGGAAACACCATATATTTT.

The V call is TRBV7-9, the J call TRBJ1-1; D remains unclear. Trimming stripped 4 bases from V and 1 base from J, with 10 bases between. The CDR3 has 14 amino acids. CDR1 and CDR2 (germline): SEHNR, FQNEAQ (reference sequence). CDR3 loop: CASSSRKPNTEAFF. In nucleotides, the CDR3 is TGTGCCAGCAGCTCCAGGAAACCGAACACTGAAGCTTTCTTT.

The J gene is TRBJ2-5, the V gene TRBV19; D gene uncertain. Germline lookup yields CDR1 LNHDA and CDR2 SQIVND (reference sequence). Trimming cost V 6 bases and J 2 bases, with 10 bases left between them. This CDR3 spans 13 amino acids. Written as DNA, the CDR3 is TGTGCCAGTAGCAGTGCTGTGCAAGAGACCCAGTACTTC. It specifies CASSSAVQETQYF.

The rearrangement joins TRBV7-9 to TRBJ1-2; 7 bases match TRBD1. Germline lookup yields CDR1 SEHNR and CDR2 FQNEAQ (reference sequence). The V and J ends lost 2 bases and 2 bases, in that order; junction bases with no gene match: 11. CDR3 length: 17 residues. This CDR3 reads CASSLRGLDKKNYGYTF. DNA for the CDR3: TGTGCCAGCAGCTTAAGGGGGCTCGACAAAAAGAACTATGGCTACACCTTC.

The V and J genes are TRBV5-1 and TRBJ2-1, with TRBD1 matching 8 bases. The CDR3 covers 15 residues. Germline V lookup: CDR1 SGHRS, CDR2 YFSETQ. Germline trimming cut 1 base from V and 6 bases from J; bases unmatched to any gene: 6. Here the CDR3 DNA reads TGCGCCAGCAGCTTGACGACAGGGGTTAGCAATGAGCAGTTCTTC. It translates to CASSLTTGVSNEQFF.

In the case of this clone: Other DNA sequences in the same sample also yield this CDR3. V gene TRBV30 combines with J gene TRBJ2-7; the D is unclear. CDR3 length: 12 amino acids. Germline-derived CDR1 and CDR2 are GTSNPN and SVGIG (reference sequence). The germline V and J ends were trimmed by 2 bases and 0 bases, with 5 bases remaining between them. Written as DNA, the CDR3 is TGTGCCTGGAGTCTAGTCTCCTACGAGCAGTACTTC. Protein: CAWSLVSYEQYF.

The chain couples TRBV6-5 to TRBJ1-6, with TRBD1 matching over 10 bases. Germline-derived CDR1 and CDR2 are MNHEY and SVGAGI. CDR3 length: 15 amino acids. V lost 6 bases and J lost 7; bases outside the gene matches: 6. This CDR3 reads CASSVRTGGNSPLHF. CDR3 DNA sequence: TGTGCCAGCAGCGTTAGGACAGGGGGAAATTCACCCCTCCACTTT.

CDR3 bases: TGTGCCAGCAGCCCGTCTCGGTCACCCCTCCACTTT. The encoded protein is CASSPSRSPLHF. V usage is TRBV12-3 or TRBV12-4 and J usage is TRBJ1-6; D is ambiguous. The V gene lost 6 bases and the J gene lost 10 bases, with 10 bases spanning the gap. CDR3 length: 12 amino acids.

CDR3 DNA sequence: TGTGCCAGCATGCCCATCGGGAGGCACGCCCACGGGGAGCTGTTTTTT. It translates to CASMPIGRHAHGELFF. The chain carries TRBV2 and TRBJ2-2, with 7 bases fitting TRBD2. Germline loops: CDR1 SNHLY, CDR2 FYNNEI. The CDR3 is made up of 16 amino acids. The ends lost 7 bases at V and 7 bases at J; junction bases unmatched: 15.

The J gene is TRBJ2-3, the V gene TRBV12-5; D might be TRBD1 (6 bases). V was cut by 2 bases and J by 2 bases, with 8 bases left in between. Germline V gene sequence: CDR1 LGHNT, CDR2 FRNRAP. This CDR3 comprises 14 residues. DNA of the CDR3: TGTGCTAGTGGTTTGCAGGGGTACACAGATACGCAGTATTTT. Translating it yields CASGLQGYTDTQYF.

The chain joins TRBV18 to TRBJ1-1; TRBD1 is a possible D gene (6 bases). The CDR3 has 12 amino acids. The V and J ends lost 3 bases and 8 bases respectively, with 10 bases between them. Germline CDR1 and CDR2: KGHSH and LQKENI. The CDR3: CASSPQGSEAFF. The CDR3 bases are TGTGCCAGCTCACCCCAGGGGTCCGAAGCTTTCTTT. Complete variable domain (other parts from reference TRBV18 and TRBJ1-1): NAGVMQNPRHLVRRRGQEARLRCSPMKGHSHVYWYRQLPEEGLKFMVYLQKENIIDESGMPKERFSAEFPKEGPSILRIQQVVRGDSAAYFCASSPQGSEAFFGQGTRLTVV.

This clone was found once. The V gene is TRBV30, the J gene TRBJ2-7, with 8 nucleotides matching TRBD1. This CDR3 has 15 residues. From germline, CDR1 is GTSNPN and CDR2 SVGIG (reference sequence). V lost 3 bases, J lost 0 bases, and 7 bases stayed unmatched. The CDR3 DNA sequence: TGTGCCTGGAGACCCTCGACAGGGGTCTCCTACGAGCAGTACTTC. Translated, it gives CAWRPSTGVSYEQYF.